Following are 22 T cell receptor beta chains from one sample sequenced in a study of T and B cells in COVID-19 patients. TRB was amplified from approximately 250-500 ng of blood genomic DNA. BIOMED2 TRB-A/B primer pools were used in multiplex TRB PCR. TCRdb reprocessed the multiplex PCR reads with MiXCR, giving one entry per CDR3 protein. The sample carries thousands of distinct CDR3 sequences, 33% recorded once. Sequenced material: blood. Source of these receptors: a human donor who had recovered from COVID-19.

This clonotype has more than one count but fewer than ten. This chain joins TRBV19 and TRBJ1-1; D gene unclear. The CDR3 contains 13 residues. Trimming cost V 5 bases and J 4 bases, with 11 bases left between them. CDR1 is LNHDA, CDR2 SQIVND, per germline (reference sequence). CDR3 region: CASSSGVGTEAFF. CDR3 coding DNA: TGTGCCAGTAGTTCCGGGGTCGGCACTGAAGCTTTCTTT.

The CDR3 DNA reads TGTGCCAGCTCAACCGGACTCCTGAACACTGAAGCTTTCTTT. Amino acids: CASSTGLLNTEAFF. The rearrangement joins TRBV18 to TRBJ1-1; D remains ambiguous. V was trimmed by 5 bases and J by 0 bases, leaving 10 bases between them. Germline CDR1 reads KGHSH; CDR2 reads LQKENI. The CDR3 totals 14 residues.

By frequency in the sample, this clonotype is medium-sized. The genes are TRBV29-1 and TRBJ2-3; 7 bases are shared with TRBD2. Trimming at V came to 3 bases and at J to 0 bases, leaving 0 bases not matched to a gene. CDR1 and CDR2 from the germline V gene are SQVTM and ANQGSEA. This CDR3 is 13 amino acids long. The CDR3, as DNA: TGCAGCGTTGAGGGGGGGAGCACAGATACGCAGTATTTT. Protein product: CSVEGGSTDTQYF.

The chain has TRBV2 and TRBJ2-7; 12 bases line up with TRBD2. This CDR3 has 15 residues. The J segment lost 3 bases and the V segment lost 8 bases, leaving 8 bases of the junction unmatched. Germline CDR1 SNHLY, CDR2 FYNNEI. The CDR3 here is CASRARTSGNYEQYF. In nucleotides, the CDR3 is TGTGCCAGCCGGGCTAGGACTAGCGGGAACTACGAGCAGTACTTC.

The gene calls are TRBV6-5 and TRBJ2-7, with TRBD2 matching 11 bases. The CDR3 is 15 residues long. The germline gives CDR1 MNHEY, CDR2 SVGAGI. The J segment lost 4 bases and the V segment lost 3 bases, leaving 5 bases of the junction unmatched. The CDR3 loop is CASSYTSGREYEQYF. The CDR3 nucleotides are TGTGCCAGCAGTTATACTAGCGGGAGAGAGTACGAGCAGTACTTC.

The chain recombines TRBV6-1 with TRBJ2-6, with D possibly TRBD2 on 6 matching bases. The germline V and J ends were trimmed by 11 bases and 0 bases, with 14 bases remaining between them. Germline CDR1 MNHNS, CDR2 SASEGT. CDR3 length: 15 residues. CDR3 sequence reads: CAGTDLPSGANVLTF. DNA for the CDR3: TGTGCCGGGACTGATCTCCCCTCTGGGGCCAACGTCCTGACTTTC.

This clonotype was observed a handful of times. The V call is TRBV6-5, the J call TRBJ2-2; no reliable D call. Germline V CDR1 and CDR2: MNHEY, SVGAGI. Trimming pared 6 bases from V and 4 bases from J, leaving 15 bases between. CDR3 length: 15 amino acids. In DNA form, the CDR3 reads TGTGCCAGCAGCCGACCTAGGGCCGGCACCGGGGAGCTGTTTTTT. This translates into CASSRPRAGTGELFF.

This clonotype has just a few counts. The chain recombines TRBV12-3 or TRBV12-4 with TRBJ1-5; a possible D gene is TRBD1 (6 bases). V dropped 3 bases and J dropped 6 bases, with 21 bases sitting between them. The CDR3 is 17 amino acids. The CDR3 DNA reads TGTGCCAGCAGTTTGAAGCAGTTGGGGGCTGAGGGTCAGCCCCAGCATTTT. Translating gives CASSLKQLGAEGQPQHF.

The chain links TRBV6-4 to TRBJ2-3; 10 bases line up with TRBD2. The CDR3 runs 14 residues. Germline CDR1 is MRHNA and CDR2 is SNTAGT. The junction had 7 bases not matched to a gene; V was cut back by 4 bases and J by 9 bases. In DNA, the CDR3 is TGTGCCAGCAGTGGGCTAGCGGGAGAGTCCACGCAGTATTTT. It codes for CASSGLAGESTQYF.

The chain recombines TRBV30 with TRBJ1-6; 7 positions match TRBD1. V dropped 0 bases and J dropped 7; count of bases not matched to a gene: 6. The germline V gene has CDR1 GTSNPN and CDR2 SVGIG (reference sequence). The CDR3 extends over 15 amino acids. Written as DNA, the CDR3 is TGTGCCTGGAGTGTCGGGACAGTAAAAAATTCACCCCTCCACTTT. Translated: CAWSVGTVKNSPLHF. Complete variable domain (other parts from reference TRBV30 and TRBJ1-6): SQTIHQWPATLVQPVGSPLSLECTVEGTSNPNLYWYRQAAGRGLQLLFYSVGIGQISSEVPQNLSASRPQDRQFILSSKKLLLSDSGFYLCAWSVGTVKNSPLHFGNGTRLTVT.

The chain uses TRBV12-3 or TRBV12-4 and TRBJ1-2, with 9 bases matching TRBD1. The V segment lost 5 bases and the J segment 4 bases; nucleotides outside the gene matches: 5. This CDR3 comprises 14 residues. Written as DNA, the CDR3 is TGTGCCAGCAGTCCTGACAGGGGGGTCTATGGCTACACCTTC. The encoded protein is CASSPDRGVYGYTF.

The CDR3 loop reads CASPRGDRGYNEQFF. The CDR3 bases are TGTGCCAGCCCTCGCGGGGACAGGGGCTACAATGAGCAGTTCTTC. The V gene is TRBV7-9, the J gene TRBJ2-1; 10 nucleotides align to TRBD1. With V trimmed by 8 bases and J by 3 bases, 7 bases remained unmatched. This CDR3 has 15 residues. CDR1 and CDR2 from the germline V gene are SEHNR and FQNEAQ (reference sequence).

In its sample, this clonotype was seen a few times. In DNA form, the CDR3 reads TGTGCCAGCAGCCATACACGAGCGGCGCAGTATTTT. Its translation: CASSHTRAAQYF. V is TRBV12-3 or TRBV12-4 and J is TRBJ2-3, with a weak D call TRBD2 (5 bases). The V gene lost 6 bases and the J gene lost 10 bases, with 14 bases spanning the gap. The CDR3 length is 12 residues.

The chain recombines TRBV5-5 with TRBJ2-3; TRBD2 matches at 7 bases. Trimming removed 4 bases from V and 4 bases from J; junction bases left unmatched: 12. CDR3 size: 16 residues. The germline CDR1 and CDR2 sequences are SGHKS and YYEKEE (reference sequence). This CDR3 reads CASSRGLSTSADTQYF. In DNA, the CDR3 is TGTGCCAGCAGCCGGGGACTATCAACTAGCGCAGATACGCAGTATTTT. Full variable domain (remainder filled in from reference TRBV5-5 and TRBJ2-3): DAGVTQSPTHLIKTRGQQVTLRCSPISGHKSVSWYQQVLGQGPQFIFQYYEKEERGRGNFPDRFSARQFPNYSSELNVNALLLGDSALYLCASSRGLSTSADTQYFGPGTRLTVL.

The chain carries TRBV10-1 and TRBJ2-2; 7 nucleotides align to TRBD1. The V gene's germline CDR1 is WNHNN and CDR2 SYGVQD (reference sequence). The CDR3 is 15 amino acids. Unmatched junction bases numbered 2, after V lost 0 bases and J lost 4 bases. CDR3 coding DNA: TGCGCCAGCAGTGAGTCGACAGGGAGCACCGGGGAGCTGTTTTTT. Residues: CASSESTGSTGELFF.

The chain carries TRBV12-3 or TRBV12-4 and TRBJ2-7; D possibly corresponds to TRBD1 (7 bases). The CDR3 is made up of 15 amino acids. Trimming pared 6 bases from V and 2 bases from J, leaving 17 bases between. CDR3 sequence reads: CASSLPTGRTYEQYF. CDR3 coding DNA: TGTGCCAGCAGCCTACCGACAGGGAGGACCTACGAGCAGTACTTC.

The J gene is TRBJ1-2, the V gene TRBV29-1, with TRBD1 matching over 7 bases. The CDR3 has 12 residues. With V trimmed by 3 bases and J by 5 bases, 3 bases remained unmatched. In germline, CDR1 is SQVTM, CDR2 ANQGSEA. DNA for the CDR3: TGCAGCGTTGACTCGACAGGGTATGGCTACACCTTC. It specifies CSVDSTGYGYTF.

The chain joins TRBV30 to TRBJ1-5, with D possibly matching TRBD1 (6 bases). CDR3 size: 15 residues. Germline V gives CDR1 GTSNPN, CDR2 SVGIG (reference sequence). Trimming removed 2 bases at V and 2 bases at J, with 13 bases between. The CDR3 sequence: CAWSRRGGGNQPQHF. In nucleotides, the CDR3 is TGTGCCTGGAGTCGAAGGGGGGGGGGCAATCAGCCCCAGCATTTT.

By sample share, this clonotype is medium-sized. The V gene is TRBV29-1, the J gene TRBJ2-7, with 7 bases matching TRBD2. The junction had 1 base not matched to a gene; V was cut back by 2 bases and J by 3 bases. Germline values: CDR1 SQVTM, CDR2 ANQGSEA. The length of the CDR3 is 12 residues. The chain's CDR3 is CSVELADYEQYF. The CDR3 bases are TGCAGCGTTGAACTAGCGGACTACGAGCAGTACTTC.

The table lists this clonotype with a few counts. The chain combines TRBV6-2 or TRBV6-3 with TRBJ2-7; 8 bases align to TRBD2. The germline V gene has CDR1 MNHEY and CDR2 SVGEGT. After removal of 2 bases from V and 4 bases from J, the junction contained 7 bases not matched to a gene. The CDR3 has 15 amino acids. Written as DNA, the CDR3 is TGTGCCAGCAGTTACAACCGGGAGCGGGGGTACGAGCAGTACTTC. It specifies CASSYNRERGYEQYF.

J is TRBJ2-7 and V is TRBV4-2; 10 bases are a match to TRBD2. The germline CDR1 and CDR2 sequences are LGHNA and YNFKEQ. J gave up 3 bases and V 0 bases, and 5 bases lay outside the gene matches. The CDR3 has 16 residues. The CDR3 nucleotides are TGTGCCAGCAGCCAAGATAAAGCGGGAGGGTTCTACGAGCAGTACTTC. Protein product: CASSQDKAGGFYEQYF.

This sequence joins TRBV12-3 or TRBV12-4 and TRBJ1-1; D gene ambiguous. The V gene lost 4 bases and the J gene lost 4 bases, with 4 bases spanning the gap. This CDR3 contains 11 residues. The CDR3 DNA is TGTGCCAGCAGTTGGGGCACTGAAGCTTTCTTT. It codes for CASSWGTEAFF.